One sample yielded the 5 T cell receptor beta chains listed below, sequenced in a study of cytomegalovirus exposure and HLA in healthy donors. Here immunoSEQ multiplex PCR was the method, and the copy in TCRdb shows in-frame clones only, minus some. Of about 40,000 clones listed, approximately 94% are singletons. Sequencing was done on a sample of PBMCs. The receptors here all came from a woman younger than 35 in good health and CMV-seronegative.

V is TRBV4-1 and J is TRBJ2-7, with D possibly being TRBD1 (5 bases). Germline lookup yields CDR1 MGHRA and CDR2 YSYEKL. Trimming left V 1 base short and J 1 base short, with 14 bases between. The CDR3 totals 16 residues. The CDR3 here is CASSQGGRGPSYEQYF. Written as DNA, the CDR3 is TGCGCCAGCAGCCAAGGGGGAAGGGGCCCTTCCTACGAGCAGTACTTC.

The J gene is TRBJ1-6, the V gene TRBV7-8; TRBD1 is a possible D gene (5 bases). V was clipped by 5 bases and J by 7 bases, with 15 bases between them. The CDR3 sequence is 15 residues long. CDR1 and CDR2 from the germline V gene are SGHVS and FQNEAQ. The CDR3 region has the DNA TGTGCCAGCAGCCCCGGGACTAAGAGGAATTCACCCCTCCACTTT. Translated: CASSPGTKRNSPLHF.

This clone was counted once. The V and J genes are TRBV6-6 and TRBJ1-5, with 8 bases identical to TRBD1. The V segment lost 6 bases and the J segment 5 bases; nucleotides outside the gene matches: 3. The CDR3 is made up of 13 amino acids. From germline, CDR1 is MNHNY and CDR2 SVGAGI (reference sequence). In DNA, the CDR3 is TGTGCCAGCAGAGGACAGGGTTATCAGCCCCAGCATTTT. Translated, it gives CASRGQGYQPQHF.

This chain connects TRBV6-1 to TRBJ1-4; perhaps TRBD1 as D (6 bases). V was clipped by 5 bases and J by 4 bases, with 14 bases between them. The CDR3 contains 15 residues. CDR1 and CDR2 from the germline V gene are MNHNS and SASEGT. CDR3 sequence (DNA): TGTGCCAGCAGTTCAGGGGACCGACTTAATGAAAAACTGTTTTTT. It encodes CASSSGDRLNEKLFF.

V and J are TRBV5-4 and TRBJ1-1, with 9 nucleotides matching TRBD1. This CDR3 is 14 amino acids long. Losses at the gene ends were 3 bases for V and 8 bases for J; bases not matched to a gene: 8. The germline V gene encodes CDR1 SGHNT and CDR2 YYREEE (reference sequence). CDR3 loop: CASSSNRGRREAFF. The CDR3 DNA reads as TGTGCCAGCAGCTCAAACAGGGGGCGCCGCGAAGCTTTCTTT.